One T cell receptor (beta chain) is described in this entry. As yet, its antigen is unknown. The data originate from a study of T cells after yellow fever vaccination. Notes on the study in general: Clones from primary vaccination mostly reappeared after the booster (96% CD4, about 88% CD8). A minor fraction of clonotypes spanned both CD4 and CD8 compartments. The presence of abundant clonotypes contaminating from the bulk population was possible in FACS-sorted repertoires.

A 5'RACE template-switching step, the method used to make TCR cDNA, added a universal primer site and UMIs. TCRdb called the 5' RACE reads again in MiXCR, with one record for every CDR3 protein. The sample yields 500,000 to 700,000 distinct CDR3 sequences, about 19% seen once. The CDR3 has 13 residues. Germline-derived CDR1 and CDR2 are ENHRY and SYGVKD. Trimming took off 9 bases at V and 7 bases at J, with 15 bases between the two ends. This rearrangement joins TRBV10-3 to TRBJ2-2; D may be TRBD1 or TRBD2 (6 bases each). Material: PBMCs, obtained 15 days after the yellow fever booster vaccination. This TCR was sampled from a man aged 30 to 45 who received the YFV17D yellow fever vaccine. CDR3 sequence reads: CAIGGGGHGELFF. DNA of the CDR3: TGTGCCATAGGGGGAGGAGGGCACGGGGAGCTGTTTTTT.